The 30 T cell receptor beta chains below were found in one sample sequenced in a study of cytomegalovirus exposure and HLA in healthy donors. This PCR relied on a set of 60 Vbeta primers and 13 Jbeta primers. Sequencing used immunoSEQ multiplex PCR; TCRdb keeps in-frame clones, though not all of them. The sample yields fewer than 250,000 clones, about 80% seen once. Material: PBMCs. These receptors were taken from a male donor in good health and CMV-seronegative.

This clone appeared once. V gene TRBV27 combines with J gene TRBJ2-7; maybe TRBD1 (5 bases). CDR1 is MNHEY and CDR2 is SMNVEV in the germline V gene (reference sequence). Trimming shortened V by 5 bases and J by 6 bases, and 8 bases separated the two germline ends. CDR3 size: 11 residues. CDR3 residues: CASSQRGEQYF. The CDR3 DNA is TGTGCCAGCAGTCAAAGGGGCGAGCAGTACTTC.

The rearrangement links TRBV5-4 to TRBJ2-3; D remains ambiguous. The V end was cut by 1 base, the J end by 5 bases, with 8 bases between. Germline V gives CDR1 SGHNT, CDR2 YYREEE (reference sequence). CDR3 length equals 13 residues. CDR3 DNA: TGTGCCAGCAGCTTGACTGGCGGAGATACGCAGTATTTT. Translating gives CASSLTGGDTQYF.

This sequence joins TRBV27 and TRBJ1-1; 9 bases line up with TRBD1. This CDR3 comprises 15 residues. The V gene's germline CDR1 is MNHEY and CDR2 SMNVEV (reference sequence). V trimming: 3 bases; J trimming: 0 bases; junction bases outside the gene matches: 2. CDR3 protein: CASSFGTGLNTEAFF. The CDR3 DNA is TGTGCCAGCAGTTTCGGGACAGGGTTGAACACTGAAGCTTTCTTT.

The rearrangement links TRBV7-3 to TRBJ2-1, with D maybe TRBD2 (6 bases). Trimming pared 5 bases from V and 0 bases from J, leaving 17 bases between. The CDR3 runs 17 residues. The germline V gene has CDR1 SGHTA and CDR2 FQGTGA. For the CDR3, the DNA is TGTGCCAGCAGCCTGACGATAGCGGAAAGCTCCTACAATGAGCAGTTCTTC. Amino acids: CASSLTIAESSYNEQFF.

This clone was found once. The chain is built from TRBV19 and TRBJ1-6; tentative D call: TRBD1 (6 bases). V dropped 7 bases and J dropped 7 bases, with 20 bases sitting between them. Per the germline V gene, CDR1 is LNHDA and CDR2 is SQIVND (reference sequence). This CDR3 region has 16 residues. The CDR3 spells CASTLRGQGINSPLHF. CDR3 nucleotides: TGTGCCAGTACCCTGAGAGGGCAGGGGATAAATTCACCCCTCCACTTT.

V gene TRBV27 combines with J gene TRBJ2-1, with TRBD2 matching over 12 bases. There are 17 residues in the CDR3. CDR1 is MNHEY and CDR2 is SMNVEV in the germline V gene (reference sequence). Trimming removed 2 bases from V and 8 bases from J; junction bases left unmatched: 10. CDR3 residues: CASSLGLAGGRFDEQFF. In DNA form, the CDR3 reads TGTGCCAGCAGTTTAGGCCTAGCGGGAGGGCGGTTCGATGAGCAGTTCTTC.

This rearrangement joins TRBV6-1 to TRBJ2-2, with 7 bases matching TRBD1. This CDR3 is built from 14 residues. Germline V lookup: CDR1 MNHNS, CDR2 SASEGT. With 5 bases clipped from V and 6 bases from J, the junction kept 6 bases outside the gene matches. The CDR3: CASSYGDRPGELFF. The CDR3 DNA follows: TGTGCCAGCAGTTATGGGGACAGACCCGGGGAGCTGTTTTTT.

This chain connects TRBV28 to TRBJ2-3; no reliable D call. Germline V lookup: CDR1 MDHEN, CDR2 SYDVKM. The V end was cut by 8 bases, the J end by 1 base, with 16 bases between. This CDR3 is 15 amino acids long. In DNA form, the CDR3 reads TGTGCCAGCGGCCCACCTTTGGTCGGCACAGATACGCAGTATTTT. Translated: CASGPPLVGTDTQYF. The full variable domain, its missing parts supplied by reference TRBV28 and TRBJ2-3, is DVKVTQSSRYLVKRTGEKVFLECVQDMDHENMFWYRQDPGLGLRLIYFSYDVKMKEKGDIPEGYSVSREKKERFSLILESASTNQTSMYLCASGPPLVGTDTQYFGPGTRLTVL.

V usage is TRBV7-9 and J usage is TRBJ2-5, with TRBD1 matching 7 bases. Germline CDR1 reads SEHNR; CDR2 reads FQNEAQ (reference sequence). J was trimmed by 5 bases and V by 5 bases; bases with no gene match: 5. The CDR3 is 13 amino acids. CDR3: CASSRDRVETQYF. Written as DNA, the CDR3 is TGTGCCAGCAGCCGAGACAGGGTCGAGACCCAGTACTTC.

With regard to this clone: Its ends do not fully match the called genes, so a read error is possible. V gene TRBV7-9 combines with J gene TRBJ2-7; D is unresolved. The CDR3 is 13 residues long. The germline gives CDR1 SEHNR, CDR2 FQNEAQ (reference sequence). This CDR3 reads CSSSLVLVYEQYF. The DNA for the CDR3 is TGTTCCAGCAGCTTAGTCCTCGTTTACGAGCAGTACTTC.

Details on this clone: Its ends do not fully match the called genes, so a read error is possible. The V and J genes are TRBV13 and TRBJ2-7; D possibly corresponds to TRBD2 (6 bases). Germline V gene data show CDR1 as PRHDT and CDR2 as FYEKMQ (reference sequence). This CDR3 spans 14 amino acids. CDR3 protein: CASSHLANSHEQYF. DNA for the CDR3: TGTGCCAGCAGCCACCTAGCGAACTCCCACGAGCAGTACTTC. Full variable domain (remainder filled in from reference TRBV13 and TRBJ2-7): AAGVIQSPRHLIKEKRETATLKCYPIPRHDTVYWYQQGPGQDPQFLISFYEKMQSDKGSIPDRFSAQQFSDYHSELNMSSLELGDSALYFCASSHLANSHEQYFGPGTRLTVT.

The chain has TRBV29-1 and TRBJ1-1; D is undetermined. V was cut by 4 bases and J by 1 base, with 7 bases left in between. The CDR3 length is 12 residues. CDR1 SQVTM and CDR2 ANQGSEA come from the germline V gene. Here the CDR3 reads CSVVGRNTEAFF. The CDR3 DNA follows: TGCAGCGTTGTGGGCAGGAACACTGAAGCTTTCTTT.

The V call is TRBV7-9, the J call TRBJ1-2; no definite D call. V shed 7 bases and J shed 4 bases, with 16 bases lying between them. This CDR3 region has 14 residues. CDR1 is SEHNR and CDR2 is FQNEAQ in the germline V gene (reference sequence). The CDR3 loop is CASTIVAVGYGYTF. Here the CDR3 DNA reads TGTGCCAGCACGATCGTGGCGGTTGGCTATGGCTACACCTTC.

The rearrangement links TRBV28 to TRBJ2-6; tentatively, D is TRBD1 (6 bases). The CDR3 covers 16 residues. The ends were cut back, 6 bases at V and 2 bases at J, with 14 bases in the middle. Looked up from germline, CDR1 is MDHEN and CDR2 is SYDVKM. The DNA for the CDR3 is TGTGCCAGCAGGACCCTTCACAGGGCTGGGGCCAACGTCCTGACTTTC. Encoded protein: CASRTLHRAGANVLTF.

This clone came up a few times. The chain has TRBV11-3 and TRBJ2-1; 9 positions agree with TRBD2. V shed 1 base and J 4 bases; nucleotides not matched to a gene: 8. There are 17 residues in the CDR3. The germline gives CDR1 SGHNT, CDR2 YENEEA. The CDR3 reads CASSLGGREGLYNEQFF. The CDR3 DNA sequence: TGTGCCAGCAGCTTAGGAGGGCGGGAGGGCCTTTACAATGAGCAGTTCTTC.

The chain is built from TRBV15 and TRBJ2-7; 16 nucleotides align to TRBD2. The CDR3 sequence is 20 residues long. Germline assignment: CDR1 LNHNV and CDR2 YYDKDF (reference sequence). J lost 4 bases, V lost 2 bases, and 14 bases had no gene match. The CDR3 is CATSRIPPGLAGGLKYEQYF. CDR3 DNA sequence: TGTGCCACCAGCAGAATCCCTCCGGGACTAGCGGGGGGGCTCAAGTACGAGCAGTACTTC.

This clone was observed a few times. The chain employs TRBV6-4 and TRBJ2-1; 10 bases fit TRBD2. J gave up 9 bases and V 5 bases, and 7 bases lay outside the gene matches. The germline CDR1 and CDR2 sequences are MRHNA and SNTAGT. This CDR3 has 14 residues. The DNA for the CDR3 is TGTGCCAGCAGTCGTCAAGCGGGAGGGGGTGAGCAGTTCTTC. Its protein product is CASSRQAGGGEQFF.

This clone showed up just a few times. The CDR3 DNA reads as TGTGCCAGCAGCAGGGCGGGGAAAGGGGCAACTAATGAAAAACTGTTTTTT. The encoded protein is CASSRAGKGATNEKLFF. The rearrangement uses TRBV28 and TRBJ1-4; a possible D gene is TRBD1 (5 bases). V was trimmed by 6 bases and J by 0 bases, leaving 17 bases between them. CDR3 length: 17 amino acids. Looked up from germline, CDR1 is MDHEN and CDR2 is SYDVKM.

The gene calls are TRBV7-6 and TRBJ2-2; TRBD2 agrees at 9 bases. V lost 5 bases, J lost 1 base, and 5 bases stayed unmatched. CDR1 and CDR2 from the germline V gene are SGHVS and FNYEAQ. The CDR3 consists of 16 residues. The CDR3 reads CASSPRSGGNTGELFF. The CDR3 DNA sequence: TGTGCCAGCAGCCCTCGTAGCGGGGGGAACACCGGGGAGCTGTTTTTT. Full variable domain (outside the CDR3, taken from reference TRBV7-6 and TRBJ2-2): GAGVSQSPRYKVTKRGQDVALRCDPISGHVSLYWYRQALGQGPEFLTYFNYEAQQDKSGLPNDRFSAERPEGSISTLTIQRTEQRDSAMYRCASSPRSGGNTGELFFGEGSRLTVL.

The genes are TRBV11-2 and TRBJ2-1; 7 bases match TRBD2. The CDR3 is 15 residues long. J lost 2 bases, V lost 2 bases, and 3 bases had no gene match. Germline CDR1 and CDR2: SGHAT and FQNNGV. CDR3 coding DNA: TGTGCCAGCAGCTTACTTGGACTAGCCTACAATGAGCAGTTCTTC. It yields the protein CASSLLGLAYNEQFF.

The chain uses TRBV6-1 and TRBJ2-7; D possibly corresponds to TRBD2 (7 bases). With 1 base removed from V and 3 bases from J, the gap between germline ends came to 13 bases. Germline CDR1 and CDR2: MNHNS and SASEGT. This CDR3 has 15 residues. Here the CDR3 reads CASSEELGGHYEQYF. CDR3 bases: TGTGCCAGCAGTGAAGAGTTGGGGGGGCACTACGAGCAGTACTTC.

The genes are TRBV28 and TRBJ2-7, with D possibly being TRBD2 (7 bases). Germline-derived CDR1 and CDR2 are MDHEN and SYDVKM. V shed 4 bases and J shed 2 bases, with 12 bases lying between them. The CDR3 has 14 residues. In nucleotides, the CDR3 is TGTGCCAGCAGTTGGGGGGGCCTCCCCTACGAGCAGTACTTC. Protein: CASSWGGLPYEQYF.

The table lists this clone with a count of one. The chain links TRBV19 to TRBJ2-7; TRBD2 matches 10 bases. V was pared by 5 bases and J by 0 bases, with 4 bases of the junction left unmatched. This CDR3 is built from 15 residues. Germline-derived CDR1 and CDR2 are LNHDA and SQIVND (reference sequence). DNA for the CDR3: TGTGCCAGTAGTGGAACTAGCGGGAACTCCTACGAGCAGTACTTC. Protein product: CASSGTSGNSYEQYF.

The DNA of the CDR3 is TGTGCCAGCAAAACAGGGGGCGAAGAGACCCAGTACTTC. Translated: CASKTGGEETQYF. This chain joins TRBV6-5 and TRBJ2-5; TRBD1 agrees at 9 bases. CDR1 MNHEY and CDR2 SVGAGI come from the germline V gene. After removal of 7 bases from V and 3 bases from J, the junction contained 3 bases not matched to a gene. The length of the CDR3 is 13 residues.

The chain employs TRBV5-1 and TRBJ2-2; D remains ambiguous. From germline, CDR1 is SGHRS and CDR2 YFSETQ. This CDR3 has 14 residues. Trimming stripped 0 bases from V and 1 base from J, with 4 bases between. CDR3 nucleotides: TGCGCCAGCAGCTTGGGACAGAACACCGGGGAGCTGTTTTTT. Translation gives CASSLGQNTGELFF.

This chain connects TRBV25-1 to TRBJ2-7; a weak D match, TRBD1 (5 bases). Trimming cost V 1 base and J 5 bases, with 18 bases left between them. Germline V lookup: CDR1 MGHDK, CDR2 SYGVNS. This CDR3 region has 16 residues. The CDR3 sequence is CASSELDTPAYNEQYF. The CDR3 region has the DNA TGTGCCAGCAGTGAATTGGACACCCCCGCCTACAACGAGCAGTACTTC.

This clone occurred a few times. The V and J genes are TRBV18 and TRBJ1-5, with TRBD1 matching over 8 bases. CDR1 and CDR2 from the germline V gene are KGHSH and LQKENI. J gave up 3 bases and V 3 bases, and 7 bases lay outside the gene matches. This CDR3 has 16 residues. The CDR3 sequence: CASSPSPRGLNQPQHF. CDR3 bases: TGTGCCAGCTCACCGTCGCCCAGGGGGCTCAATCAGCCCCAGCATTTT.

CDR3 residues: CASSVMRAGELFF. In DNA form, the CDR3 reads TGTGCCAGCAGCGTCATGCGAGCCGGGGAGCTGTTTTTT. This chain uses TRBV7-6 with TRBJ2-2; D gene unclear. The germline V and J ends were trimmed by 5 bases and 6 bases, with 10 bases remaining between them. This CDR3 has 13 amino acids. The germline gives CDR1 SGHVS, CDR2 FNYEAQ.

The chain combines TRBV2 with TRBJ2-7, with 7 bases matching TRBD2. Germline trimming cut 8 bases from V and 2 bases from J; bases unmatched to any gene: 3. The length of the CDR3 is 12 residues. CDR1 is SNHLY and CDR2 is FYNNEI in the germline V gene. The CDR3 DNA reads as TGTGCCAGCCAGCGGGGCACCTACGAGCAGTACTTC. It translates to CASQRGTYEQYF.

The CDR3 nucleotides read TGTGCCAGCAGCCCTACAGGGGGCTTCTCCTACGAGCAGTACTTC. This encodes CASSPTGGFSYEQYF. V usage is TRBV11-2 and J usage is TRBJ2-7; the match to TRBD1 covers 9 bases. Trimming cost V 5 bases and J 0 bases; bases outside gene matches: 5. The CDR3 is 15 residues long. Germline assignment: CDR1 SGHAT and CDR2 FQNNGV.